This section outlines one TCR beta chain sequence together with its context. This record belongs to a study of shared clonotypes between healthy human individuals. Study information: Used for every donor were three CD4 naive, three CD4 memory, two CD8 naive and one CD8 memory plate.

Clones were read by immunoSEQ multiplex PCR, and TCRdb kept only the in-frame ones, dropping some. Of some 1.5 million clones in the sample, roughly 96% were seen once. Trimming pared 6 bases from V and 0 bases from J, leaving 12 bases between. The CDR3 extends over 15 amino acids. Germline V lookup: CDR1 MNHEY, CDR2 SMNVEV (reference sequence). The V gene is TRBV27, the J gene TRBJ1-5, with D uncertain. The TCR comes from a man aged 25 to 40 in good health. Sample: naive CD4+ T cells sorted from blood. Subset indicated: CD45RA+ positively selected. CDR3 DNA: TGTGCCAGCAGGGGTTTGGGATATAGCAATCAGCCCCAGCATTTT. It yields the protein CASRGLGYSNQPQHF.